Listed below are T cell receptor beta chains from one sample, sequenced in a study of regulatory T cells in long-lasting Graves disease. TCRdb used MiXCR to reprocess the multiplex PCR reads, holding one entry per CDR3 protein. This sample has 400,000 to 500,000 distinct CDR3 sequences, with less than 20% found just once. These data were also filed under a second study, of T cells in Graves' hyperthyroidism and ophthalmopathy.

The source material was peripheral blood mononuclear cells (PBMCs), sampled at new diagnosis, from a patient treated with antithyroid drugs. Receptor source: a woman under 30 with Graves disease. Each CDR3 is given with its conserved first and last residue. The D gene is left open where the match is weak. The listing skips clone size in some rows; elsewhere it reads once, few, many or a size class.

D gene: TRBD2
V gene: TRBV20-1
clone size: few
J gene: TRBJ2-7
CDR3 protein: CSAGRSSGSYEQYF
CDR3 DNA: TGCAGTGCTGGGCGGTCTAGCGGGAGTTACGAGCAGTACTTC

D gene: NA
V gene: TRBV10-3
clone size: few
J gene: TRBJ2-4
CDR3 protein: CAISDQDALSKNIQYF
CDR3 DNA: TGTGCCATCAGTGACCAGGACGCCCTATCCAAAAACATTCAGTACTTC

D gene: NA
V gene: TRBV20-1
clone size: many
J gene: TRBJ2-7
CDR3 protein: CSAGTGIYEQYF
CDR3 DNA: TGCAGTGCTGGAACAGGGATCTACGAGCAGTACTTC

D gene: NA
V gene: TRBV12-3/TRBV12-4
clone size: many
J gene: TRBJ1-2
CDR3 protein: CASRPQADTSYGYTF
CDR3 DNA: TGTGCCAGCAGACCCCAGGCAGACACCTCCTATGGCTACACCTTC

D gene: NA
V gene: TRBV3-1
clone size: many
J gene: TRBJ2-7
CDR3 protein: CASSQTSYEQYF
CDR3 DNA: TGTGCCAGCAGCCAAACCTCCTACGAGCAGTACTTC

D gene: NA
V gene: TRBV30
clone size: many
J gene: TRBJ2-3
CDR3 protein: CAWSVRGTDTQYF
CDR3 DNA: TGTGCCTGGAGTGTACGGGGCACAGATACGCAGTATTTT

D gene: NA
V gene: TRBV13
clone size: NA
J gene: TRBJ2-7
CDR3 protein: CASSSLSRVGTYEQYF
CDR3 DNA: TGTGCCAGCAGTTCCTTATCTCGAGTAGGAACCTACGAGCAGTACTTC

D gene: TRBD2
V gene: TRBV10-3
clone size: many
J gene: TRBJ2-1
CDR3 protein: CAISETGGLADNEQFF
CDR3 DNA: TGTGCCATCAGTGAGACCGGTGGGCTAGCGGACAATGAGCAGTTCTTC

D gene: NA
V gene: TRBV5-1
clone size: few
J gene: TRBJ2-5
CDR3 protein: CASSLSTGWVDETQYF
CDR3 DNA: TGCGCCAGCAGCTTGTCTACGGGATGGGTTGATGAGACCCAGTACTTC

D gene: NA
V gene: TRBV7-2
clone size: NA
J gene: TRBJ1-3
CDR3 protein: CASRTGVSGNTIYF
CDR3 DNA: TGTGCCAGCAGGACAGGAGTCTCTGGAAACACCATATATTTT

D gene: TRBD2
V gene: TRBV18
clone size: few
J gene: TRBJ2-7
CDR3 protein: CASSPHPSGSSYEQYF
CDR3 DNA: TGTGCCAGCTCACCACATCCTAGCGGGAGCTCCTACGAGCAGTACTTC

D gene: NA
V gene: TRBV28
clone size: many
J gene: TRBJ2-7
CDR3 protein: CASSLLAREQYF
CDR3 DNA: TGTGCCAGCAGTTTATTAGCACGCGAGCAGTACTTC

D gene: TRBD1
V gene: TRBV5-5
clone size: NA
J gene: TRBJ1-2
CDR3 protein: CASSDPDRIYGYTF
CDR3 DNA: TGTGCCAGCAGCGACCCGGACAGGATCTATGGCTACACCTTC

D gene: TRBD2
V gene: TRBV5-6
clone size: many
J gene: TRBJ2-1
CDR3 protein: CASTVSGKNNEQFF
CDR3 DNA: TGTGCCAGCACCGTTAGCGGGAAGAATAATGAGCAGTTCTTC

D gene: TRBD2
V gene: TRBV20-1
clone size: many
J gene: TRBJ2-1
CDR3 protein: CSARPGTSLQQEQFF
CDR3 DNA: TGCAGTGCTAGACCCGGGACTAGCCTTCAACAGGAGCAGTTCTTC

D gene: NA
V gene: TRBV7-3
clone size: few
J gene: TRBJ1-1
CDR3 protein: CASSQSGGRTEAFF
CDR3 DNA: TGTGCCAGCAGCCAGTCGGGGGGGAGGACTGAAGCTTTCTTT

D gene: TRBD1
V gene: TRBV20-1
clone size: many
J gene: TRBJ2-7
CDR3 protein: CSALRQGAYEQYF
CDR3 DNA: TGCAGTGCACTGAGACAGGGGGCTTACGAGCAGTACTTC

D gene: NA
V gene: TRBV29-1
clone size: NA
J gene: TRBJ2-7
CDR3 protein: CSVGVGVYEQYF
CDR3 DNA: TGCAGCGTTGGAGTGGGTGTCTACGAGCAGTACTTC

D gene: TRBD2
V gene: TRBV4-3
clone size: NA
J gene: TRBJ2-7
CDR3 protein: CASSAAGTSYEQYF
CDR3 DNA: TGCGCCAGCAGCGCGGCCGGGACTAGCTACGAGCAGTACTTC

D gene: NA
V gene: TRBV19
clone size: NA
J gene: TRBJ2-3
CDR3 protein: CASSSPDNTDTQYF
CDR3 DNA: TGTGCCAGTAGTTCACCGGACAACACAGATACGCAGTATTTT

D gene: TRBD2
V gene: TRBV3-1
clone size: many
J gene: TRBJ2-1
CDR3 protein: CASSHPQSGNRFF
CDR3 DNA: TGTGCCAGCAGCCATCCCCAGAGCGGGAACAGGTTCTTC

D gene: TRBD1
V gene: TRBV11-3
clone size: many
J gene: TRBJ1-6
CDR3 protein: CASSLGQKYNSPLHF
CDR3 DNA: TGTGCCAGCAGCCTGGGACAGAAATATAATTCACCCCTCCACTTT

D gene: TRBD1
V gene: TRBV9
clone size: few
J gene: TRBJ1-3
CDR3 protein: CASSVSTGTEKHGNTIYF
CDR3 DNA: TGTGCCAGCAGCGTTTCAACCGGGACAGAGAAACATGGAAACACCATATATTTT

D gene: NA
V gene: TRBV28
clone size: many
J gene: TRBJ2-1
CDR3 protein: CASSPTIGPGQFF
CDR3 DNA: TGTGCCAGCAGTCCTACGATTGGTCCTGGGCAGTTCTTC

D gene: NA
V gene: TRBV28
clone size: many
J gene: TRBJ1-2
CDR3 protein: CASSRQAYGYTF
CDR3 DNA: TGTGCCAGCAGTCGACAGGCCTATGGCTACACCTTC

D gene: NA
V gene: TRBV11-2
clone size: NA
J gene: TRBJ2-1
CDR3 protein: CASSLLGGRSYNEQFF
CDR3 DNA: TGTGCCAGCAGCTTACTGGGCGGACGCTCCTACAATGAGCAGTTCTTC

D gene: NA
V gene: TRBV19
clone size: NA
J gene: TRBJ1-1
CDR3 protein: CASRDLTEAFF
CDR3 DNA: TGTGCCAGTCGGGATCTCACTGAAGCTTTCTTT

D gene: NA
V gene: TRBV2
clone size: many
J gene: TRBJ1-4
CDR3 protein: CASSERGEKLFF
CDR3 DNA: TGTGCCAGCAGCGAACGAGGTGAAAAACTGTTTTTT

D gene: NA
V gene: TRBV2
clone size: NA
J gene: TRBJ2-7
CDR3 protein: CASSDDLETYEQYF
CDR3 DNA: TGTGCCAGCAGTGACGACCTTGAAACCTACGAGCAGTACTTC

D gene: TRBD1
V gene: TRBV30
clone size: few
J gene: TRBJ1-2
CDR3 protein: CARRGGGADGYTF
CDR3 DNA: TGTGCCCGGCGGGGAGGGGGCGCGGATGGCTACACCTTC

D gene: NA
V gene: TRBV20-1
clone size: many
J gene: TRBJ1-4
CDR3 protein: CSARTALYEKLFF
CDR3 DNA: TGCAGTGCTAGGACGGCACTGTATGAAAAACTGTTTTTT

D gene: NA
V gene: TRBV29-1
clone size: many
J gene: TRBJ1-1
CDR3 protein: CSVNRGGEMWTEAFF
CDR3 DNA: TGCAGCGTTAACCGGGGGGGGGAGATGTGGACTGAAGCTTTCTTT

D gene: NA
V gene: TRBV27
clone size: few
J gene: TRBJ1-5
CDR3 protein: CASSPFIQDQPQHF
CDR3 DNA: TGTGCCAGCAGTCCGTTTATTCAGGACCAGCCCCAGCATTTT

D gene: TRBD1
V gene: TRBV5-6
clone size: few
J gene: TRBJ2-4
CDR3 protein: CASSQMTGIIQYF
CDR3 DNA: TGTGCCAGCAGCCAAATGACAGGGATAATTCAGTACTTC

D gene: NA
V gene: TRBV30
clone size: NA
J gene: TRBJ2-3
CDR3 protein: CAWIRFDHADTQYF
CDR3 DNA: TGTGCCTGGATTCGGTTCGATCACGCAGATACGCAGTATTTT

D gene: NA
V gene: TRBV13
clone size: many
J gene: TRBJ2-7
CDR3 protein: CASSLAEGEDRSSYEQYF
CDR3 DNA: TGTGCCAGCAGCTTAGCCGAAGGGGAGGACAGGAGCTCCTACGAGCAGTACTTC

D gene: NA
V gene: TRBV7-3
clone size: few
J gene: TRBJ2-1
CDR3 protein: CASSLTADNEQFF
CDR3 DNA: TGTGCCAGCAGCTTAACGGCAGACAATGAGCAGTTCTTC

D gene: NA
V gene: TRBV2
clone size: many
J gene: TRBJ1-3
CDR3 protein: CASSYESSGNTIYF
CDR3 DNA: TGTGCCAGCAGCTACGAGAGCTCTGGAAACACCATATATTTT

D gene: NA
V gene: TRBV3-1
clone size: many
J gene: TRBJ2-1
CDR3 protein: CASSTRDNTYNEQFF
CDR3 DNA: TGTGCCAGCAGCACGCGGGACAACACCTACAATGAGCAGTTCTTC

D gene: NA
V gene: TRBV5-1
clone size: few
J gene: TRBJ2-2
CDR3 protein: CASRRGPGVTGELFF
CDR3 DNA: TGCGCCAGCCGCAGGGGCCCGGGGGTCACCGGGGAGCTGTTTTTT

D gene: TRBD1
V gene: TRBV5-1
clone size: many
J gene: TRBJ2-1
CDR3 protein: CASSRGQGGGSSYNEQFF
CDR3 DNA: TGCGCCAGCAGCCGGGGACAGGGGGGGGGAAGCTCCTACAATGAGCAGTTCTTC

D gene: NA
V gene: TRBV28
clone size: NA
J gene: TRBJ2-2
CDR3 protein: CASSFGATGELLF
CDR3 DNA: TGTGCCAGCAGCTTCGGGGCCACCGGGGAGCTGCTTTTT

D gene: TRBD2
V gene: TRBV5-6
clone size: few
J gene: TRBJ2-1
CDR3 protein: CASSNAGVPPSGHEQFF
CDR3 DNA: TGTGCCAGCAGCAACGCGGGAGTCCCTCCATCGGGCCATGAGCAGTTCTTC

D gene: NA
V gene: TRBV28
clone size: NA
J gene: TRBJ2-5
CDR3 protein: CASSSPLEETQYF
CDR3 DNA: TGTGCCAGCAGTTCCCCCCTAGAGGAGACCCAGTACTTC

D gene: TRBD2
V gene: TRBV7-2
clone size: many
J gene: TRBJ2-7
CDR3 protein: CASSSREVGVIWQYF
CDR3 DNA: TGTGCCAGCAGCTCCCGGGAGGTAGGGGTTATATGGCAGTACTTC

D gene: TRBD2
V gene: TRBV3-1
clone size: few
J gene: TRBJ2-2
CDR3 protein: CATTPGLADTGELFF
CDR3 DNA: TGTGCCACCACGCCGGGACTAGCAGACACCGGGGAGCTGTTTTTT